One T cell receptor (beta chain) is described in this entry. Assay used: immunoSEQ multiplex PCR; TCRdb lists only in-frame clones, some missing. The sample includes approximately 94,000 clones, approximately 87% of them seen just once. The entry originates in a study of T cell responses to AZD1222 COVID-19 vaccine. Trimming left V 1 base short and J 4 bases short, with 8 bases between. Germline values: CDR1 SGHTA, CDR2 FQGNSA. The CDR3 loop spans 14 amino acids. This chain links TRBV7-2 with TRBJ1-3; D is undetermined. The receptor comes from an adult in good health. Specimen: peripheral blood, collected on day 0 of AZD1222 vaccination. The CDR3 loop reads CASSLEAGGNTIYF. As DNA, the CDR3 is TGTGCCAGCAGCTTAGAGGCAGGAGGAAACACCATATATTTT.